This T cell receptor (beta chain) was observed in a study of T cells after yellow fever vaccination. Synthesis of TCR cDNA relied on 5'RACE template switching, which attached a universal primer site and UMIs. TCRdb recomputed calls from the 5' RACE reads with MiXCR, one row per CDR3 protein. The sample lists 450,000 to 550,000 distinct CDR3 sequences, 15% to 20% occurring once. V lost 5 bases and J 1 base, leaving 17 bases between the germline ends. The germline CDR1 and CDR2 sequences are SGHVS and FQNEAQ. This CDR3 contains 17 residues. The TCR sequence derives from a man between 25 and 39 years old who received the YFV17D yellow fever vaccine. This sample comprised PBMCs, obtained 15 days after the yellow fever booster vaccination. This sequence joins TRBV7-8 and TRBJ2-2, with a tentative D call TRBD2 (6 bases). CDR3 loop: CASSPTLAVKNTGELFF. The CDR3 DNA follows: TGTGCCAGCAGCCCAACCTTAGCGGTCAAGAACACCGGGGAGCTGTTTTTT.